Listed below are T cell receptor beta chains from one sample, sequenced in a study of shared clonotypes between healthy human individuals. This table comes from immunoSEQ multiplex PCR, and its TCRdb copy is limited to in-frame clones, with some not included. In the table there are around 1.4 million clones, approximately 98.5% of which are singletons. The sequenced material came from naive CD4+ T cells sorted from blood. The origin of the receptors is a man younger than 40 in good health. CDR3s include the opening cysteine and the closing phenylalanine or tryptophan. D genes are given only for firm matches. Clone size is stated in some rows and not others, as once, few, many or a class when expanded.

j_gene	abundance	len	v_gene	d_gene	CDR3aa	CDR3nt
TRBJ2-1	.	13	TRBV10-1	TRBD2	CASSASGRNEQFF	TGCGCCAGCAGTGCTAGCGGGAGAAATGAGCAGTTCTTC
TRBJ2-3	.	15	TRBV5-4	.	CASSFPGRATDTQYF	TGTGCCAGCAGCTTCCCCGGGCGGGCCACAGATACGCAGTATTTT
TRBJ2-2	.	16	TRBV27	TRBD2	CASSRLANVNTGELFF	TGTGCCAGCAGCCGACTAGCGAACGTGAACACCGGGGAGCTGTTTTTT
TRBJ2-2	.	17	TRBV5-1	TRBD2	CASSFKGMTSPAGELFF	TGCGCCAGCAGCTTCAAGGGGATGACTAGCCCGGCGGGGGAGCTGTTTTTT
TRBJ2-1	.	14	TRBV29-1	TRBD1	CSVELGQGLGEQFF	TGCAGCGTTGAACTTGGACAGGGTTTAGGGGAGCAGTTCTTC
TRBJ2-3	once	19	TRBV15	TRBD2	CATSTRTGTSGGRTDTQYF	TGTGCCACCAGCACGCGGACCGGGACTAGCGGGGGCCGCACAGATACGCAGTATTTT
TRBJ2-6	.	19	TRBV28	.	CASSEIIPGPTSGANVLTF	TGTGCCAGCAGTGAAATCATCCCGGGACCAACCTCTGGGGCCAACGTCCTGACTTTC
TRBJ2-2	.	16	TRBV5-5	.	CASSLGALRYTGELFF	TGTGCCAGCAGCTTGGGGGCTCTTCGGTACACCGGGGAGCTGTTTTTT
TRBJ1-5	.	12	TRBV28	.	CASSPGWQPQHF	TGTGCCAGCAGTCCAGGCTGGCAGCCCCAGCATTTT
TRBJ2-2	.	15	TRBV18	.	CASSRGLGNTGELFF	TGTGCCAGCTCACGAGGACTGGGGAACACCGGGGAGCTGTTTTTT
TRBJ1-2	once	12	TRBV6-1	.	CASSERTYGYTF	TGTGCCAGCAGTGAGAGGACTTATGGCTACACCTTC
TRBJ1-1	once	14	TRBV11-2	.	CASSLVAWNTEAFF	TGTGCCAGCAGCTTAGTCGCCTGGAACACTGAAGCTTTCTTT
TRBJ1-2	.	13	TRBV30	TRBD1	CAWSKGQGGGYTF	TGTGCCTGGAGTAAGGGACAGGGTGGTGGCTACACCTTC
TRBJ2-1	.	16	TRBV14	.	CASSQDISYLGNEQFF	TGTGCCAGCAGCCAAGATATTTCCTACTTGGGGAATGAGCAGTTCTTC
TRBJ1-3	.	11	TRBV14	.	CASSHGNTIYF	TGTGCCAGCAGCCATGGAAACACCATATATTTT
TRBJ2-7	.	15	TRBV15	.	CATSRATGYSYEQYF	TGTGCCACCAGCAGGGCTACAGGGTACTCCTACGAGCAGTACTTC
TRBJ2-1	.	13	TRBV5-1	.	CASSLGAFNEQFF	TGCGCCAGCAGCTTGGGAGCGTTCAATGAGCAGTTCTTC
TRBJ1-3	.	16	TRBV9	.	CASSVGGGSSGNTIYF	TGTGCCAGCAGCGTAGGAGGGGGAAGCTCTGGAAACACCATATATTTT